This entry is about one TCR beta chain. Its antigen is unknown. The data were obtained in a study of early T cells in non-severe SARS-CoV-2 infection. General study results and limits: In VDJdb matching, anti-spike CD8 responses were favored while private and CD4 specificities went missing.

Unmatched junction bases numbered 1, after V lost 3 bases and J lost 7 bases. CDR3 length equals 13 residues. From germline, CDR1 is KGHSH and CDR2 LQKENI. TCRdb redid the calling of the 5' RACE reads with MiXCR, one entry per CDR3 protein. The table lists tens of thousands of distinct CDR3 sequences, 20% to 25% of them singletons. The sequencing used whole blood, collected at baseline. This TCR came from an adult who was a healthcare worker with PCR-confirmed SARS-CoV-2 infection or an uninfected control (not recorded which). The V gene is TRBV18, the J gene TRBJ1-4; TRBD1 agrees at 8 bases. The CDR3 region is CASSPGQGEKLFF. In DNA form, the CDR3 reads TGTGCCAGCTCACCTGGACAGGGTGAAAAACTGTTTTTT.